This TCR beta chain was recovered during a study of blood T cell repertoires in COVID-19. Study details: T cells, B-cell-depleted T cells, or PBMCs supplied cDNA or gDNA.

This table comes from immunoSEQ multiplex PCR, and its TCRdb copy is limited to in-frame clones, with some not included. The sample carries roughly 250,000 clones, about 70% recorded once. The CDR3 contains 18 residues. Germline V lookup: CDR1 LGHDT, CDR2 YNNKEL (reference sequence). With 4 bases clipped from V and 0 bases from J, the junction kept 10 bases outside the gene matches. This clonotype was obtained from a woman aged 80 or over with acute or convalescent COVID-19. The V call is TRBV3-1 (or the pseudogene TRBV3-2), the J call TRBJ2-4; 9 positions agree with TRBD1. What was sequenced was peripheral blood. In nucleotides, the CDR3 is TGTGCCAGCAGCCCGGACAGGGGCCCCGGGGGAGCCAAAAACATTCAGTACTTC. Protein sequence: CASSPDRGPGGAKNIQYF.